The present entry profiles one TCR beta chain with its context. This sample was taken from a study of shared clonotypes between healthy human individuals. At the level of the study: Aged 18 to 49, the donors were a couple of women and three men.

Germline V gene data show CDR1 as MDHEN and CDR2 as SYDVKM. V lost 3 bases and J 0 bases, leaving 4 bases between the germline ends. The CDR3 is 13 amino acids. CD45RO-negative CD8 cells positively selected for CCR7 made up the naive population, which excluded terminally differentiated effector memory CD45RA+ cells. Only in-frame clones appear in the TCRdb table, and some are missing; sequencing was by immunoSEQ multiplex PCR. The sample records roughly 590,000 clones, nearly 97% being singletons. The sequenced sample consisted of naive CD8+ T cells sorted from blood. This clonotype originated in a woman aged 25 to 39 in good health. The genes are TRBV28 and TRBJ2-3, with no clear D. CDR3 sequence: CASSFRSTDTQYF. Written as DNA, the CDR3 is TGTGCCAGCAGTTTCCGAAGCACAGATACGCAGTATTTT.